This T cell receptor (beta chain) emerged from a study of blood T cell repertoires in COVID-19. About the study: Acute and convalescent COVID-19 samples came from the United States, Italy and Spain. T cells, B-cell-depleted T cells, or PBMCs supplied cDNA or gDNA.

In the authors' workflow: By means of reference gene primer amplification, nucleated cell counts were estimated. Libraries were prepared by immunoSEQ multiplex PCR; TCRdb keeps only in-frame clonotypes and omits some of them. The V and J calls and the clone size are those of that table, but D and trimming were determined from the DNA. This table holds some 160,000 clones, 70% to 90% found once. V was clipped by 5 bases and J by 4 bases, with 17 bases between them. The length of the CDR3 is 15 residues. The germline V gene encodes CDR1 MNHEY and CDR2 SVGAGI. The genes are TRBV6-5 and TRBJ2-5; TRBD2 is a possible D gene (6 bases). This clonotype was obtained from a man between 45 and 60 years old who had recovered from COVID-19. Sequences were obtained from peripheral blood. The CDR3 is CASSPTDMRGETQYF. The CDR3 nucleotides are TGTGCCAGCAGTCCTACCGACATGCGGGGAGAGACCCAGTACTTC.